These 21 T cell receptor beta chains were sequenced from one sample in a study of CD8+CD57+ T cells in acquired aplastic anemia. All patients picked for sequencing had shown, by flow cytometry, an expansion of CD8+CD57+ cells. TCR beta VDJ and CDR3 profiles were obtained from a genomic DNA template. Via MiXCR, TCRdb re-called the reads, giving one row per CDR3 protein. The sample contains about 190,000 distinct CDR3 sequences, 48% of which appear only once. Sequencing was performed on sorted CD4+, CD8+, or CD8+CD57+ T cells (not recorded which) from PBMCs. Source of these receptors: a human donor with aplastic anemia.

The chain recombines TRBV30 with TRBJ1-3, with a tentative D call TRBD1 (5 bases). Looked up from germline, CDR1 is GTSNPN and CDR2 is SVGIG (reference sequence). V lost 1 base, J lost 0 bases, and 13 bases lay in between. There are 16 residues in the CDR3. The CDR3 bases are TGTGCCTGGAGTGCCCCAGGACATTTCTCTGGAAACACCATATATTTT. Its protein product is CAWSAPGHFSGNTIYF.

V is TRBV15 and J is TRBJ2-7; 11 nucleotides align to TRBD1. Germline assignment: CDR1 LNHNV and CDR2 YYDKDF (reference sequence). The V gene end was trimmed by 4 bases and the J gene end by 3 bases; junction bases not matched to a gene: 8. The CDR3 has 16 residues. The DNA of the CDR3 is TGTGCCACCAGCACAATGTGGGACAGGGGGATCTACGAGCAGTACTTC. It translates to CATSTMWDRGIYEQYF.

The chain recombines TRBV10-1 with TRBJ2-1; D gene ambiguous. Trimming removed 3 bases from V and 0 bases from J, with 9 bases in between. Germline V gene data show CDR1 as WNHNN and CDR2 as SYGVQD (reference sequence). The CDR3 length is 15 residues. CDR3 coding DNA: TGCGCCAGCAGTGATTGGGAAACCTCCTACAATGAGCAGTTCTTC. Protein product: CASSDWETSYNEQFF.

The V call is TRBV11-3, the J call TRBJ2-3; D not resolved. The CDR3 length is 14 residues. Germline V gives CDR1 SGHNT, CDR2 YENEEA. Trimming cost V 2 bases and J 4 bases, with 10 bases left between them. CDR3 in DNA: TGTGCCAGCAGCTTAAGTTCCCTATCAGATACGCAGTATTTT. As protein: CASSLSSLSDTQYF.

The rearrangement uses TRBV6-1 and TRBJ2-7; 9 nucleotides line up with TRBD2. The CDR3 is 15 amino acids. V lost 6 bases, J lost 1 base, and 7 bases stayed unmatched. The germline CDR1 and CDR2 sequences are MNHNS and SASEGT. The CDR3 reads CASSPLAGQSYEQYF. The CDR3 bases are TGTGCCAGCAGCCCGCTAGCGGGGCAATCCTACGAGCAGTACTTC.

This chain links TRBV30 with TRBJ1-6; the D is unclear. CDR3 size: 14 residues. The V gene lost 8 bases and the J gene lost 6 bases, with 17 bases spanning the gap. Germline V gene sequence: CDR1 GTSNPN, CDR2 SVGIG (reference sequence). The CDR3 is CAAAGVAANSPLHF. In DNA, the CDR3 is TGTGCCGCCGCCGGGGTGGCCGCTAATTCACCCCTCCACTTT.

The gene calls are TRBV10-3 and TRBJ1-5, with 8 bases lining up with TRBD1. The CDR3 is 14 amino acids. CDR1 ENHRY and CDR2 SYGVKD come from the germline V gene. After removal of 11 bases from V and 2 bases from J, the junction contained 8 bases not matched to a gene. In DNA form, the CDR3 reads TGTGCCTGGAGTGTGACAGGGGGCAATCAGCCCCAGCATTTT. Translation: CAWSVTGGNQPQHF.

As regards this clonotype: A much larger clone differs from this one at a single base, so this may be a read error. The rearrangement joins TRBV19 to TRBJ1-5; D not resolved. This CDR3 has 13 residues. Looked up from germline, CDR1 is LNHDA and CDR2 is SQIVND (reference sequence). CDR3 sequence (DNA): TGTACCAGTAGGAGGGAGGGCCCCCAGCCCCAGCATTTT. Translating it yields CTSRREGPQPQHF. Drawing the rest from reference TRBV19 and TRBJ1-5, the complete variable domain is DGGITQSPKYLFRKEGQNVTLSCEQNLNHDAMYWYRQDPGQGLRLIYYSQIVNDFQKGDIAEGYSVSREKKESFPLTVTSAQKNPTAFYLCTSRREGPQPQHFGDGTRLSIL.

V is TRBV28 and J is TRBJ2-5; 13 bases match TRBD2. The CDR3 runs 15 residues. Germline CDR1 and CDR2: MDHEN and SYDVKM. V shed 3 bases and J 13 bases; nucleotides not matched to a gene: 11. The CDR3 region is CASSFVTGTSGVGYF. The CDR3 nucleotides read TGTGCCAGCAGTTTCGTTACCGGGACTAGCGGGGTTGGGTACTTC. The whole variable domain, remainder taken from reference TRBV28 and TRBJ2-5, is DVKVTQSSRYLVKRTGEKVFLECVQDMDHENMFWYRQDPGLGLRLIYFSYDVKMKEKGDIPEGYSVSREKKERFSLILESASTNQTSMYLCASSFVTGTSGVGYFGPGTRLLVL.

V gene TRBV5-1 combines with J gene TRBJ2-1, with TRBD1 matching 9 bases. The CDR3 contains 16 residues. With 2 bases clipped from V and 3 bases from J, the junction kept 6 bases outside the gene matches. Germline-derived CDR1 and CDR2 are SGHRS and YFSETQ. CDR3: CASSFTGTGYYNEQFF. CDR3 in DNA: TGCGCCAGCAGCTTTACCGGGACAGGGTACTACAATGAGCAGTTCTTC.

The chain employs TRBV5-6 and TRBJ1-2; D not resolved. Germline V gene sequence: CDR1 SGHDT, CDR2 YYEEEE. CDR3 length equals 16 residues. The V gene lost 5 bases and the J gene lost 7 bases, with 24 bases spanning the gap. The CDR3 region is CASSFIHTLTSGGYTF. The CDR3, as DNA: TGTGCCAGCAGTTTCATCCACACTTTAACCAGCGGTGGCTACACCTTC.

The chain couples TRBV15 to TRBJ2-5; D is perhaps TRBD2 (5 bases). Germline CDR1 LNHNV, CDR2 YYDKDF (reference sequence). The CDR3 runs to 14 residues. V was cut by 4 bases and J by 5 bases, with 14 bases left in between. CDR3 DNA sequence: TGTGCCACCAGCATTACCCGGGATCACGAGACCCAGTACTTC. Translating it yields CATSITRDHETQYF.

The rearrangement uses TRBV4-1 and TRBJ2-7, with D uncertain. Germline CDR1 is MGHRA and CDR2 is YSYEKL. The V gene lost 0 bases and the J gene lost 6 bases, with 6 bases spanning the gap. CDR3 length: 12 residues. The CDR3 loop reads CASSQEGGEQYF. The DNA of the CDR3 is TGCGCCAGCAGCCAAGAAGGTGGCGAGCAGTACTTC.

About this clonotype: This may stem from a read error, because a much larger clone lies one nucleotide away. Since the CDR3 does not end with the conserved phenylalanine or tryptophan, this likely comes from a read error. V usage is TRBV20-1 and J usage is TRBJ1-4; TRBD1 aligns across 8 bases. Unmatched junction bases numbered 26, after V lost 6 bases and J lost 8 bases. The CDR3 length is 19 residues. Germline-derived CDR1 and CDR2 are DFQATT and SNEGSKA (reference sequence). The CDR3 spells CSAESRGRGPRGQWEKLFL. DNA of the CDR3: TGCAGTGCAGAGTCCAGGGGAAGAGGTCCCAGGGGGCAGTGGGAAAAACTGTTTCTT.

This clonotype has just a few counts. This rearrangement joins TRBV6-1 to TRBJ1-5, with D unclear. Germline V lookup: CDR1 MNHNS, CDR2 SASEGT. The CDR3 totals 15 residues. Trimming cost V 2 bases and J 11 bases, with 19 bases left between them. CDR3 sequence: CASSEQGPGMGSQHF. The CDR3 DNA follows: TGTGCCAGCAGTGAACAAGGACCGGGAATGGGGTCCCAGCATTTT.

This clonotype occurred many times. The rearrangement joins TRBV20-1 to TRBJ2-7; maybe TRBD2 (6 bases). V was cut by 8 bases and J by 7 bases, with 15 bases left in between. The CDR3 length is 11 residues. Germline V gene data show CDR1 as DFQATT and CDR2 as SNEGSKA (reference sequence). The CDR3 sequence is CSITRRGEQYF. The DNA for the CDR3 is TGCAGTATAACACGTCGGGGGGAGCAGTACTTC.

Details on this clonotype: This may arise from a read error, as a much more abundant clone is one base away. The genes are TRBV7-9 and TRBJ2-5; D might be TRBD1 (5 bases). Germline CDR1 and CDR2: SEHNR and FQNEAQ (reference sequence). CDR3 length: 14 residues. CDR3 DNA: TGTGCCAGCAGCCATGGCAGGGCCCAACAGACCCAGTACTTC. Its protein is CASSHGRAQQTQYF.

This clonotype was seen repeatedly, ten times or more. This chain connects TRBV6-1 to TRBJ1-6; D is ambiguous. V lost 4 bases, J lost 10 bases, and 14 bases lay in between. The CDR3 runs 14 residues. The germline gives CDR1 MNHNS, CDR2 SASEGT. The CDR3 spells CASSVGGYGSPLHF. The DNA for the CDR3 is TGTGCCAGCAGTGTGGGAGGTTATGGATCACCCCTCCACTTT.

This clonotype has ten or more counts. The V and J genes are TRBV20-1 and TRBJ2-1; 8 bases fit TRBD1. The CDR3 runs to 12 residues. Germline CDR1 DFQATT, CDR2 SNEGSKA (reference sequence). J gave up 12 bases and V 2 bases, and 6 bases lay outside the gene matches. In DNA form, the CDR3 reads TGCAGTGCTAGACGTCAGGGGGCTTCGCAGTTCTTC. Translated, it gives CSARRQGASQFF.

The chain uses TRBV6-2 or TRBV6-3 and TRBJ2-7; 7 nucleotides agree with TRBD2. Germline trimming cut 4 bases from V and 3 bases from J; bases unmatched to any gene: 12. The germline CDR1 and CDR2 sequences are MNHEY and SVGEGT. CDR3 length: 16 amino acids. The CDR3 nucleotides are TGTGCCAGCAGTTTACTCGCCGGGACTAACATCTACGAGCAGTACTTC. This encodes CASSLLAGTNIYEQYF.

This rearrangement joins TRBV19 to TRBJ1-2; 10 bases align to TRBD1. CDR3 size: 14 residues. CDR1 is LNHDA, CDR2 SQIVND, per germline (reference sequence). Trimming cost V 10 bases and J 6 bases; bases outside gene matches: 11. CDR3 in amino acids: CATIARDRGNGYTF. CDR3 bases: TGTGCCACCATAGCACGGGACAGGGGCAATGGCTACACCTTC.